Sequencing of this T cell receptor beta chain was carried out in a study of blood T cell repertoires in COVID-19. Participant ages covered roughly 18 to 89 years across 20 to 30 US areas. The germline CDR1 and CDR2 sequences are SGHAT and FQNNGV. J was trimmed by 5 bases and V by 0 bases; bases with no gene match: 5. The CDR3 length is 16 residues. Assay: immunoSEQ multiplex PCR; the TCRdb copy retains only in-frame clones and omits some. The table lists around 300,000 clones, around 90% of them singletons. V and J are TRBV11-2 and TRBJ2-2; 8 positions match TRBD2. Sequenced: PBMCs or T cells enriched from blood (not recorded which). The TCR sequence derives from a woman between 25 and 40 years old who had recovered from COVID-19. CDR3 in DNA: TGTGCCAGCAGCTTAGAGTCCGGGACTAGAACCGGGGAGCTGTTTTTT. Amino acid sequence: CASSLESGTRTGELFF.